The 9 T cell receptor beta chains in this list originate from one sample, sequenced in a study of blood T cell repertoires in COVID-19. Assay: immunoSEQ multiplex PCR; the TCRdb copy retains only in-frame clones and omits some. The sample includes under 500,000 clones, 70% to 90% of them seen just once. Sequencing used PBMCs or T cells enriched from blood (not recorded which). All receptors come from a woman aged 18-29 years with acute COVID-19.

The V call is TRBV28, the J call TRBJ1-5; a possible D gene is TRBD1 (6 bases). Trimming took off 10 bases at V and 0 bases at J, with 19 bases between the two ends. CDR1 is MDHEN and CDR2 is SYDVKM in the germline V gene. This CDR3 spans 16 amino acids. The CDR3 region is CATRGAGVNSNQPQHF. The CDR3 DNA follows: TGTGCCACCCGGGGTGCAGGGGTGAATAGCAATCAGCCCCAGCATTTT. Looking up the rest from reference TRBV28 and TRBJ1-5 gives the full variable domain: DVKVTQSSRYLVKRTGEKVFLECVQDMDHENMFWYRQDPGLGLRLIYFSYDVKMKEKGDIPEGYSVSREKKERFSLILESASTNQTSMYLCATRGAGVNSNQPQHFGDGTRLSIL.

The chain links TRBV6-5 to TRBJ1-1, with a tentative D call TRBD1 (6 bases). The CDR3 runs to 16 residues. The germline V gene has CDR1 MNHEY and CDR2 SVGAGI. The V end lost 0 bases, the J end lost 1 base, and 12 bases lay between the germline ends. CDR3 region: CASSYSARGGNTEAFF. The CDR3 DNA reads TGTGCCAGCAGTTACTCCGCTAGAGGGGGGAACACTGAAGCTTTCTTT.

V is TRBV18 and J is TRBJ1-2; maybe TRBD1 (6 bases). Germline CDR1 and CDR2: KGHSH and LQKENI. V shed 2 bases and J shed 2 bases, with 15 bases lying between them. The CDR3 has 16 residues. In DNA form, the CDR3 reads TGTGCCAGCTCACCAACTGTGCAACAGGGCAACTATGGCTACACCTTC. Amino acids: CASSPTVQQGNYGYTF. The full variable domain, completed using reference TRBV18 and TRBJ1-2, is NAGVMQNPRHLVRRRGQEARLRCSPMKGHSHVYWYRQLPEEGLKFMVYLQKENIIDESGMPKERFSAEFPKEGPSILRIQQVVRGDSAAYFCASSPTVQQGNYGYTFGSGTRLTVV.

The DNA of the CDR3 is TGTGCCAGCAGCCCCCGGACAGGGGAAGTGCAGTACTTC. Its protein product is CASSPRTGEVQYF. This chain connects TRBV5-4 to TRBJ2-7; TRBD1 aligns across 9 bases. CDR1 is SGHNT and CDR2 is YYREEE in the germline V gene (reference sequence). This CDR3 has 13 amino acids. Losses at the gene ends were 4 bases for V and 9 bases for J; bases not matched to a gene: 8.

The chain links TRBV24-1 to TRBJ2-1; D unclear. The V end was cut by 3 bases, the J end by 5 bases, with 7 bases between. Germline V lookup: CDR1 KGHDR, CDR2 SFDVKD. The CDR3 sequence is 13 residues long. The CDR3 DNA reads TGTGCCACCAGTGATGATCGGGACAATGAGCAGTTCTTC. Protein sequence: CATSDDRDNEQFF.

This chain uses TRBV18 with TRBJ1-1, with D maybe TRBD1 (5 bases). The CDR3 is 14 residues long. Between the trimmed V and J ends, which lost 1 base and 5 bases, there was a span of 11 bases. Germline V CDR1 and CDR2: KGHSH, LQKENI. CDR3 protein: CASSPQGKGTEAFF. In DNA, the CDR3 is TGTGCCAGCTCACCACAGGGGAAGGGTACTGAAGCTTTCTTT. The entire variable domain, with the rest obtained from reference TRBV18 and TRBJ1-1, is as follows: NAGVMQNPRHLVRRRGQEARLRCSPMKGHSHVYWYRQLPEEGLKFMVYLQKENIIDESGMPKERFSAEFPKEGPSILRIQQVVRGDSAAYFCASSPQGKGTEAFFGQGTRLTVV.

V is TRBV7-9 and J is TRBJ1-4; TRBD1 agrees at 7 bases. The CDR3 has 14 residues. Germline values: CDR1 SEHNR, CDR2 FQNEAQ (reference sequence). With 5 bases clipped from V and 12 bases from J, the junction kept 12 bases outside the gene matches. The CDR3 loop is CASSPRDRLGELFF. The CDR3 bases are TGTGCCAGCAGCCCGCGGGACAGACTTGGGGAACTGTTTTTT.

This chain joins TRBV10-3 and TRBJ2-2; 8 nucleotides match TRBD1. This CDR3 is 14 amino acids long. The V segment lost 6 bases and the J segment 4 bases; nucleotides outside the gene matches: 4. Germline loops: CDR1 ENHRY, CDR2 SYGVKD. CDR3 sequence: CAISPGQVTGELFF. Written as DNA, the CDR3 is TGTGCCATCAGCCCGGGACAGGTCACCGGGGAGCTGTTTTTT.

The CDR3 sequence: CASSRLAGGVGETQYF. The CDR3 region has the DNA TGTGCCAGCAGCCGACTAGCGGGAGGGGTTGGGGAGACCCAGTACTTC. This rearrangement joins TRBV3-1 (or the pseudogene TRBV3-2) to TRBJ2-5; TRBD2 agrees at 14 bases. CDR3 length: 16 residues. The germline gives CDR1 LGHDT, CDR2 YNNKEL (reference sequence). Trimming at V came to 4 bases and at J to 5 bases, leaving 6 bases not matched to a gene.